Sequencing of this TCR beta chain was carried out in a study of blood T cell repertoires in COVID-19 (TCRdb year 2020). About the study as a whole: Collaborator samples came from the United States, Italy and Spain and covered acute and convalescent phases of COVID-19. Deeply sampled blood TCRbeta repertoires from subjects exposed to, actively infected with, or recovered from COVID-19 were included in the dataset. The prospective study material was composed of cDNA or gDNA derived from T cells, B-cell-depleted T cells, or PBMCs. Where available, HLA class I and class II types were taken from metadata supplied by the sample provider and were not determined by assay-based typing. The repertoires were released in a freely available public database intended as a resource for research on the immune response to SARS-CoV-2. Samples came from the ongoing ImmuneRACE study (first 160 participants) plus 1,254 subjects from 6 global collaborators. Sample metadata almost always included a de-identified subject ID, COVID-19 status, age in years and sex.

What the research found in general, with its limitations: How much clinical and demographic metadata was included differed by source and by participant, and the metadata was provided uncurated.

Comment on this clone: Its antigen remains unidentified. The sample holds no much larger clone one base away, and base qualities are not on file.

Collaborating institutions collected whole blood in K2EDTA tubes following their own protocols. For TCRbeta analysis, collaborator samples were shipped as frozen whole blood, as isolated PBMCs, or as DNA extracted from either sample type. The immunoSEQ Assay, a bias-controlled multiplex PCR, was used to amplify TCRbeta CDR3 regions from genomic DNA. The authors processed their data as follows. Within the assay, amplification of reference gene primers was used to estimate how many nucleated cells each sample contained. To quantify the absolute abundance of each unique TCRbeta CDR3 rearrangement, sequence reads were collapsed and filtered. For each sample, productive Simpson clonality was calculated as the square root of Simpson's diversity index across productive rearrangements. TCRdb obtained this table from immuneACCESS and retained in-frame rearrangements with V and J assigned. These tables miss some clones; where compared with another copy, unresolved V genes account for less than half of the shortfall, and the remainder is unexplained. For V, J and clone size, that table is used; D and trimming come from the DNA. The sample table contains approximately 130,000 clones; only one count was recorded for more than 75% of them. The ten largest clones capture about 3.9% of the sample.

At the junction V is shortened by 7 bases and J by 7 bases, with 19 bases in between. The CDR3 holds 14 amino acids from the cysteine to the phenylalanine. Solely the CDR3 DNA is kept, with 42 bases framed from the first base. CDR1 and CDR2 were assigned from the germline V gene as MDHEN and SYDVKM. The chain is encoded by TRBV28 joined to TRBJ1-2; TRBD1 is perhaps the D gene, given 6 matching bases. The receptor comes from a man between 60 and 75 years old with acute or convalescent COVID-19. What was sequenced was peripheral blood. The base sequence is TGTGCCAGCAAAATAAATCAGGGGATCGCTGGCTACACCTTC. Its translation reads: CASKINQGIAGYTF.